Below are 13 T cell receptor beta chains sequenced from a single sample in a study of cytomegalovirus exposure and HLA in healthy donors. A multiplex PCR was run with 60 Vbeta primers and 13 Jbeta primers. The method was immunoSEQ multiplex PCR; TCRdb's version includes in-frame clones alone and lacks a portion of them. The sample includes approximately 170,000 clones, about 85% of them seen just once. What was sequenced was PBMCs. All receptors derive from a man aged 25 to 40 in good health and CMV-seropositive.

V usage is TRBV30 and J usage is TRBJ2-7; no clear D gene. Per germline, CDR1 GTSNPN and CDR2 SVGIG (reference sequence). The CDR3 sequence is 17 residues long. Trimming removed 2 bases from V and 2 bases from J, with 22 bases in between. Written as DNA, the CDR3 is TGTGCCTGGAGTACGAACCGTAGACTGACCCGTACCTACGAGCAGTACTTC. Protein sequence: CAWSTNRRLTRTYEQYF. The whole variable domain, remainder taken from reference TRBV30 and TRBJ2-7, is SQTIHQWPATLVQPVGSPLSLECTVEGTSNPNLYWYRQAAGRGLQLLFYSVGIGQISSEVPQNLSASRPQDRQFILSSKKLLLSDSGFYLCAWSTNRRLTRTYEQYFGPGTRLTVT.

V and J are TRBV4-1 and TRBJ2-1; TRBD2 aligns across 7 bases. Looked up from germline, CDR1 is MGHRA and CDR2 is YSYEKL. This CDR3 contains 18 residues. The V segment lost 1 base and the J segment 7 bases; nucleotides outside the gene matches: 16. The CDR3 DNA reads TGCGCCAGCAGCCAAGGATCCAGTGGAGCGGGGAGGGTGAATGAGCAGTTCTTC. Residues: CASSQGSSGAGRVNEQFF.

Notes on this clone: One end of the junction is discordant with germline, which a read error may explain. The chain couples TRBV7-9 to TRBJ2-7; a possible D gene is TRBD2 (5 bases). The CDR3 totals 14 residues. Germline CDR1 is SEHNR and CDR2 is FQNEAQ (reference sequence). The CDR3 reads CSSSIPGSTYEQYF. In DNA form, the CDR3 reads TGTTCCAGCAGCATCCCGGGATCAACCTACGAGCAGTACTTC.

The chain uses TRBV5-6 and TRBJ2-7; TRBD1 matches at 8 bases. The CDR3 is made up of 14 amino acids. The germline V gene has CDR1 SGHDT and CDR2 YYEEEE. V lost 4 bases and J lost 5; bases outside the gene matches: 8. The CDR3 nucleotides are TGTGCCAGCAGCGCCAGGGGGCGCTTACACGAGCAGTACTTC. Amino acid sequence: CASSARGRLHEQYF.

The chain has TRBV6-6 and TRBJ1-2; D possibly corresponds to TRBD1 (5 bases). V dropped 7 bases and J dropped 2 bases, with 11 bases sitting between them. The CDR3 spans 13 residues. Germline-derived CDR1 and CDR2 are MNHNY and SVGAGI (reference sequence). CDR3 sequence reads: CASTTGGNYGYTF. The DNA for the CDR3 is TGTGCCAGCACCACGGGGGGGAACTATGGCTACACCTTC.

V gene TRBV28 combines with J gene TRBJ1-5, with a weak D call TRBD1 (5 bases). The germline V gene encodes CDR1 MDHEN and CDR2 SYDVKM. Trimming shortened V by 4 bases and J by 7 bases, and 29 bases separated the two germline ends. The CDR3 consists of 19 residues. CDR3 amino acids: CASSSRGRRVDATAQPQHF. Here the CDR3 DNA reads TGTGCCAGCAGTTCCCGGGGGAGACGAGTTGACGCGACGGCGCAGCCCCAGCATTTT.

This clone was counted a single time. This rearrangement joins TRBV19 to TRBJ2-3; TRBD2 matches at 8 bases. The junction had 4 bases not matched to a gene; V was cut back by 5 bases and J by 0 bases. CDR3 length: 15 amino acids. Germline loops: CDR1 LNHDA, CDR2 SQIVND (reference sequence). DNA for the CDR3: TGTGCCAGTAGTCCCCCTAGCGGGAGCACAGATACGCAGTATTTT. Protein sequence: CASSPPSGSTDTQYF.

The V and J genes are TRBV11-1 and TRBJ2-7; D is possibly TRBD1 or TRBD2 (5 bases each). The CDR3 sequence is 13 residues long. In germline, CDR1 is SGHAT, CDR2 FQDESV (reference sequence). Between the trimmed V and J ends, which lost 3 bases and 7 bases, there was a span of 13 bases. CDR3 DNA sequence: TGTGCCAGCAGCTTCACCGGGGCAGGGGAGCAGTACGTC. It specifies CASSFTGAGEQYV.

This clone has a handful of counts. The chain couples TRBV4-1 to TRBJ1-2; D not resolved. Per germline, CDR1 MGHRA and CDR2 YSYEKL. Between the trimmed V and J ends, which lost 0 bases and 4 bases, there was a span of 3 bases. The CDR3 loop spans 12 amino acids. CDR3 protein: CASSQDSYGYTF. The CDR3 DNA is TGCGCCAGCAGCCAAGACAGCTATGGCTACACCTTC.

A word on this clone: Germline and junction disagree at one end, which may indicate a read error. The chain recombines TRBV7-9 with TRBJ2-1; D not resolved. Germline V gives CDR1 SEHNR, CDR2 FQNEAQ (reference sequence). The CDR3 loop spans 14 amino acids. The CDR3 loop is CSSSLPGFYNEQFF. The DNA for the CDR3 is TGTTCCAGCAGCTTACCCGGGTTCTACAATGAGCAGTTCTTC.

The chain uses TRBV9 and TRBJ2-7; TRBD2 aligns across 13 bases. The CDR3 is made up of 16 amino acids. After removal of 4 bases from V and 6 bases from J, the junction contained 10 bases not matched to a gene. Germline V gene sequence: CDR1 SGDLS, CDR2 YYNGEE. As DNA, the CDR3 is TGTGCCAGCAGCTCCGATCCCGGACTAGCGGGAGTCGAGCAGTACTTC. It specifies CASSSDPGLAGVEQYF.

Note on this clone: At one end, the junction sequence differs from germline, possibly due to a read error. This chain links TRBV4-3 with TRBJ2-1, with 9 positions matching TRBD2. From germline, CDR1 is LGHNA and CDR2 YSLEER. This CDR3 is 16 amino acids long. The CDR3 sequence: CTSSQDPSGRIREQFF. DNA of the CDR3: TGCACCAGCAGCCAAGACCCAAGCGGGAGGATTAGGGAGCAGTTCTTC.

The rearrangement uses TRBV21-1 and TRBJ1-3. TRBV21-1 counts as a pseudogene. This CDR3 spans 14 amino acids. DNA for the CDR3: TGTGCCCACCCCCGGGGGGCTTATGGAAACACCATATATTTT. This codes for CAHPRGAYGNTIYF.